This T cell receptor (beta chain) was retrieved from a study of PD-1 blockade in classical Hodgkin lymphoma. Turning to the study itself: The study gave patients nivolumab 3 mg/kg intravenously every 2 weeks.

Regarding the study as a whole: Complete responders' diversity at baseline resembled that of newly diagnosed patients.

CDR3 length: 16 residues. Trimming left V 5 bases short and J 1 base short, with 15 bases between. CDR1 is KGHSH, CDR2 LQKENI, per germline. Brentuximab vedotin exposure varied, and every patient relapsed after autologous stem cell transplantation. The table lists this clone with a few counts. What it recognizes is unknown. The data were produced by immunoSEQ multiplex PCR, yet TCRdb's version contains in-frame clones alone and is incomplete. The data show 35,000 to 45,000 clones, about 65% seen once. The rearrangement joins TRBV18 to TRBJ1-5; D might be TRBD1 (6 bases). This specimen was peripheral blood mononuclear cells (PBMCs), taken before the second cycle of nivolumab. This receptor was taken from a human donor with classical Hodgkin lymphoma. This CDR3 reads CASSRGSSRSNQPQHF. The DNA of the CDR3 is TGTGCCAGCTCAAGGGGGTCGAGCAGGAGCAATCAGCCCCAGCATTTT. The entire variable domain, with the rest obtained from reference TRBV18 and TRBJ1-5, is as follows: NAGVMQNPRHLVRRRGQEARLRCSPMKGHSHVYWYRQLPEEGLKFMVYLQKENIIDESGMPKERFSAEFPKEGPSILRIQQVVRGDSAAYFCASSRGSSRSNQPQHFGDGTRLSIL.